This is a list of T cell receptor beta chains from one sample in a study of T cells in localized non-small cell lung cancer. The table came from immunoSEQ multiplex PCR; TCRdb's copy has only in-frame clones and leaves some out. In the table there are 100,000 or so clones, under 95% of which are singletons. The material sequenced was PBMCs, taken before any cancer treatment. Receptors were obtained from a woman aged 35 to 75 with stage II squamous cell lung carcinoma. Each CDR3 is given with its conserved first and last residue. D genes are given only for firm matches. The listing skips clone size in some rows; elsewhere it reads once, few, many or a size class.

.,TRBJ1-3,TRBV6-4,.,TGCGACCGGCCGGGGCGGCGGAACTCTGGAAACACCATATATTTT,CDRPGRRNSGNTIYF
.,TRBJ2-1,TRBV9,.,TGTGCCAGCAGCGTGGGGTCCTACAATGAGCAGTTCTTC,CASSVGSYNEQFF
.,TRBJ1-1,TRBV7-8,medium-sized,TGTGCCAGCAGCGAGCGAATGAACACTGAAGCTTTCTTT,CASSERMNTEAFF
.,TRBJ2-3,TRBV7-9,.,TGTGCCAGCAGCTTAGCGCGAAGCGGCTCTAGCACAGATACGCAGTATTTT,CASSLARSGSSTDTQYF
.,TRBJ2-1,TRBV5-1,.,TGCGCCAGCAGCTTGCTAGGCAATGAGCAGTTCTTC,CASSLLGNEQFF
TRBD1,TRBJ1-1,TRBV6-5,.,TGTGCCAGCAGCTGGGCCCGACAGGGTAGCACTGAAGCTTTCTTT,CASSWARQGSTEAFF
.,TRBJ2-3,TRBV6-1,medium-sized,TGTGCCAGCAGTGAAGGGTACGGACAGCCCCCCACAGATACGCAGTATTTT,CASSEGYGQPPTDTQYF
TRBD1,TRBJ1-5,TRBV6-5,.,TGTGCCAGCAGCGAGACAGGGGGTGGTCAGCCCCAGCATTTT,CASSETGGGQPQHF
.,TRBJ1-1,TRBV29-1,.,TGCAGCGTTGGACAGAACACTGAAGCTTTCTTT,CSVGQNTEAFF
.,TRBJ2-1,TRBV7-6,.,TGTGCCAGCAGCTCCCCCTCCCGGGGTGGCGATGAGCAGTTCTTC,CASSSPSRGGDEQFF
.,TRBJ1-1,TRBV6-5,.,TGTGCCAGCACAAAGAATGGGCTCGGGGAAGCTTTCTTT,CASTKNGLGEAFF
.,TRBJ1-1,TRBV19,.,TGTGCCAGTAGTTTACAGGGACCGCCCTTGGGGAACACTGAAGCTTTCTTT,CASSLQGPPLGNTEAFF
.,TRBJ1-2,TRBV7-7,.,TGTGCTAGCAGCTTAACGGGGGCACATGGCTACACCTTC,CASSLTGAHGYTF
.,TRBJ1-3,TRBV18,.,TGTGCCAGCTCACCACCGGGTAGGGACTCTGGAAACACCATATATTTT,CASSPPGRDSGNTIYF
.,TRBJ2-3,TRBV5-4,.,TGTGCCAGCAGCTTGGACAGCGCAGATACGCAGTATTTT,CASSLDSADTQYF
.,TRBJ1-1,TRBV6-1,.,TGTGCCAGCAGTGAGGGCTGGGTCACTGAAGCTTTCTTT,CASSEGWVTEAFF
.,TRBJ1-2,TRBV28,.,TGTGCCAGCAGTCCCGGCAACCCTCAGAACTATGGCTACACCTTC,CASSPGNPQNYGYTF
.,TRBJ2-3,TRBV28,.,TGTGCCACCACCACCGGGCTCACAGATACGCAGTATTTT,CATTTGLTDTQYF
.,TRBJ1-1,TRBV5-6,.,TGTGCCAGCAGCCGAGTCAGGGGGAACACTGAAGCTTTCTTT,CASSRVRGNTEAFF